Below are 6 T cell receptor beta chains sequenced from a single sample in a study of control samples from healthy donors and cancer patients. The table came from immunoSEQ multiplex PCR; TCRdb's copy has only in-frame clones and leaves some out. The table has about 70,000 clones, about 80% seen once. The sequenced sample was blood. These receptors were taken from a man in his forties or fifties in good health.

The chain joins TRBV2 to TRBJ2-2, with 8 bases that match TRBD1. The CDR3 totals 14 residues. With 8 bases clipped from V and 7 bases from J, the junction kept 9 bases outside the gene matches. In germline, CDR1 is SNHLY, CDR2 FYNNEI. The CDR3: CASRTGSIGGELFF. The CDR3 DNA is TGTGCCAGCCGGACAGGGTCAATCGGCGGGGAGCTGTTTTTT.

The CDR3 loop reads CASIGQGITEAFF. In nucleotides, the CDR3 is TGTGCCAGTATCGGACAGGGAATCACTGAAGCTTTCTTT. The chain joins TRBV19 to TRBJ1-1, with 8 nucleotides matching TRBD1. This CDR3 is 13 amino acids long. The V segment lost 7 bases and the J segment 4 bases; nucleotides outside the gene matches: 5. CDR1 and CDR2 from the germline V gene are LNHDA and SQIVND (reference sequence).

A word on this clone: One junction end disagrees with the germline gene, perhaps due to a read error. The chain recombines TRBV6-2 or TRBV6-3 with TRBJ2-2; D is unresolved. The length of the CDR3 is 12 residues. Germline V gives CDR1 MNHEY, CDR2 SVGEGT. CDR3: CASSPNTGELFF. As DNA, the CDR3 is TGTGCCAGCAGTCCGAATACCGGGGAGCTGTTTTTT.

The V call is TRBV25-1, the J call TRBJ2-1; D ambiguous. This CDR3 is built from 11 residues. V was clipped by 6 bases and J by 8 bases, with 8 bases between them. Germline CDR1 is MGHDK and CDR2 is SYGVNS. The CDR3 loop reads CASRRSHEQFF. In DNA form, the CDR3 reads TGTGCCAGCAGACGATCTCATGAGCAGTTCTTC. Supplemented by reference TRBV25-1 and TRBJ2-1, the full variable domain reads EADIYQTPRYLVIGTGKKITLECSQTMGHDKMYWYQQDPGMELHLIHYSYGVNSTEKGDLSSESTVSRIRTEHFPLTLESARPSHTSQYLCASRRSHEQFFGPGTRLTVL.

The CDR3, as DNA: TGTGCCAGCAGTTTAGGGGGTATTGGCTATGGCTACACCTTC. Its translation is CASSLGGIGYGYTF. This rearrangement joins TRBV28 to TRBJ1-2; D may be TRBD1 (5 bases). V dropped 2 bases and J dropped 4 bases, with 11 bases sitting between them. Germline CDR1 is MDHEN and CDR2 is SYDVKM. This CDR3 has 14 residues.

The V call is TRBV28, the J call TRBJ2-5; 8 bases agree with TRBD2. CDR3 length: 14 amino acids. Per germline, CDR1 MDHEN and CDR2 SYDVKM. The junction had 5 bases not matched to a gene; V was cut back by 6 bases and J by 2 bases. The CDR3 bases are TGTGCCAGCAGACCCCCTAGCGGGCAAGAGACCCAGTACTTC. Translating it yields CASRPPSGQETQYF.